Sequencing of this T cell receptor (beta chain) was carried out in a study of shared clonotypes between healthy human individuals. The V gene end was trimmed by 6 bases and the J gene end by 0 bases; junction bases not matched to a gene: 4. Looked up from germline, CDR1 is MNHEY and CDR2 is SMNVEV (reference sequence). This CDR3 comprises 15 residues. Turning to this clone: Its antigen is as yet unknown.

The data were produced by immunoSEQ multiplex PCR, yet TCRdb's version contains in-frame clones alone and is incomplete. The sample holds 730,000 or so clones, 72% seen once. Regarding the study as a whole: Several donors shared about 5% of their naive CD4 clonotypes. Clonotypes shared by all four donors outscored non-shared clonotypes in generation probability.

The sequencing sample was made of memory CD4+ T cells sorted from blood. Subset here: CD45RA-negative fraction. The clonotype originates from a young woman in good health. The genes are TRBV27 and TRBJ2-3, with 9 positions matching TRBD2. The CDR3 sequence is CASSRLAVSTDTQYF. CDR3 nucleotide sequence: TGTGCCAGCAGCCGACTAGCGGTAAGCACAGATACGCAGTATTTT.